This T cell receptor beta chain was observed in a study of blood T cell repertoires in COVID-19. The germline CDR1 and CDR2 sequences are LGHDT and YNNKEL (reference sequence). There are 16 residues in the CDR3. After removal of 0 bases from V and 9 bases from J, the junction contained 10 bases not matched to a gene. Per the authors' pipeline: Amplifying reference gene primers gave estimates of nucleated cell counts. Here immunoSEQ multiplex PCR was the method, and the copy in TCRdb shows in-frame clones only, minus some. Clonal size and the V and J genes are those of that table, whereas D and trimming came from the DNA. The sample has under 20,000 clones; around 90% are singletons.

The rearrangement uses TRBV3-1 (or the pseudogene TRBV3-2) and TRBJ2-7; 11 bases fit TRBD2. The sample comprised peripheral blood. The sequence was collected from a human donor in a cohort sampled during active COVID-19. CDR3 in DNA: TGTGCCAGCAGCCAAGAGGGACCGGGACTAGCGGCCGGGCAGTACTTC. Its translation: CASSQEGPGLAAGQYF.